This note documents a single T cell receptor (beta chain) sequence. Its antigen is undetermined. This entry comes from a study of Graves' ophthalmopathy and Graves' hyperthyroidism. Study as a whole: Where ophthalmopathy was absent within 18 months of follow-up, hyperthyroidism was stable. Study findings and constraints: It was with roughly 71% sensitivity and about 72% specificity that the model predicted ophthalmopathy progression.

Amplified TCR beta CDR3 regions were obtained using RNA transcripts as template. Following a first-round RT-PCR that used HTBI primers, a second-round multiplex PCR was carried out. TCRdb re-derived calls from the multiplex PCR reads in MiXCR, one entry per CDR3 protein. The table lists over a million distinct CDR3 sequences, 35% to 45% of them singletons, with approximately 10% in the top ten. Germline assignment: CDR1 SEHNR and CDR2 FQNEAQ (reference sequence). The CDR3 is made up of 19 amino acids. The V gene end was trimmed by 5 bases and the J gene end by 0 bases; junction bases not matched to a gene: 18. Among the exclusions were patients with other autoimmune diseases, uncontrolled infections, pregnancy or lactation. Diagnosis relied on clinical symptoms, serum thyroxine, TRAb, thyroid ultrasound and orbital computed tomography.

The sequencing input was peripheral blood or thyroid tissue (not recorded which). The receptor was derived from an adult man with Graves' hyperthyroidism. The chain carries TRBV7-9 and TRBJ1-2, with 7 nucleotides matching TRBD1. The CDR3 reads CASSIQTGQNTEANYGYTF. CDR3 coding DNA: TGTGCCAGCAGCATACAGACAGGGCAGAACACTGAAGCTAACTATGGCTACACCTTC.